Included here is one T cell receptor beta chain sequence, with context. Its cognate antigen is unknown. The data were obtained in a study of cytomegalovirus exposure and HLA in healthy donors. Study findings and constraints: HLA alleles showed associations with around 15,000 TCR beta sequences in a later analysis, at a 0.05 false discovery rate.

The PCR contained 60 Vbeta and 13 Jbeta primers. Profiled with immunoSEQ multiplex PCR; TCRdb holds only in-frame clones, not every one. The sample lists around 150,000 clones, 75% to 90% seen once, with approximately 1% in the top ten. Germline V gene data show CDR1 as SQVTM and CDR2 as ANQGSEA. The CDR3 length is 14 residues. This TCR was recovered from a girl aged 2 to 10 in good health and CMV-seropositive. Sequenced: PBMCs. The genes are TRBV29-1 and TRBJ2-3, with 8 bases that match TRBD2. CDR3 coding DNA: TGCAGTCTGCGCCCGGGACTAGACACAGATACGCAGTATTTT. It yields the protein CSLRPGLDTDTQYF.